A single sample is the source of the 21 T cell receptor beta chains below, sequenced in a study of blood T cells in healthy people across ages. Through a sample-barcoded 5' primer and a J-beta primer mix, a second PCR was run for 7 to 11 cycles. TCRdb fed the 5' RACE reads into MiXCR, producing one record per CDR3 protein. Altogether some 1.4 million distinct CDR3 sequences are present, roughly 40% being singletons, with the ten largest covering approximately 7.9%. The sequencing sample was made of blood. The receptors originated from a woman younger than 35 in good health.

The chain couples TRBV20-1 to TRBJ2-1, with D possibly being TRBD1 (5 bases). Judging by the DNA end, TRBJ2-7 fits better; the J call may be wrong. From germline, CDR1 is DFQATT and CDR2 SNEGSKA (reference sequence). This CDR3 has 13 residues. The CDR3 reads CSGLGATYNEQYF. CDR3 nucleotide sequence: TGCAGTGGGTTAGGGGCTACCTACAATGAGCAGTACTTC.

This clonotype was detected ten times or more. The chain recombines TRBV7-9 with TRBJ2-1; TRBD2 matches at 8 bases. V was pared by 3 bases and J by 15 bases, with 13 bases of the junction left unmatched. CDR3 size: 14 residues. CDR1 and CDR2 from the germline V gene are SEHNR and FQNEAQ (reference sequence). Written as DNA, the CDR3 is TGTGCCAGCAGCTTCCTGTCCCAAGCGGGAGTGCGGTTCTTC. As protein: CASSFLSQAGVRFF. Based on the CDR3 plus reference TRBV7-9 and TRBJ2-1, the full variable domain is DTGVSQNPRHKITKRGQNVTFRCDPISEHNRLYWYRQTLGQGPEFLTYFQNEAQLEKSRLLSDRFSAERPKGSFSTLEIQRTEQGDSAMYLCASSFLSQAGVRFFGPGTRLTVL.

This clonotype was recorded a few times. This chain links TRBV9 with TRBJ2-1, with D tentatively TRBD1 or TRBD2 (5 bases each). V was cut by 4 bases and J by 5 bases, with 16 bases left in between. CDR3 length: 15 amino acids. Germline V gives CDR1 SGDLS, CDR2 YYNGEE. The CDR3 coding sequence is TGTGCCAGCAGCCCGAGAGGGCAGGGCAACAATGAGCAGTTCTTC. Translating gives CASSPRGQGNNEQFF.

The rearrangement uses TRBV4-2 and TRBJ2-1; 7 bases match TRBD1. Trimming at V came to 3 bases and at J to 1 base, leaving 6 bases not matched to a gene. The CDR3 is made up of 16 amino acids. Germline V gene data show CDR1 as LGHNA and CDR2 as YNFKEQ. The CDR3, as DNA: TGTGCCAGCAGCCAGCGAACAGGGGTGTCCTACAATGAGCAGTTCTTC. It encodes CASSQRTGVSYNEQFF.

The rearrangement links TRBV5-1 to TRBJ1-6; TRBD1 agrees at 7 bases. CDR3 length: 17 amino acids. V was clipped by 4 bases and J by 6 bases; unmatched bases: 13. CDR1 and CDR2 from the germline V gene are SGHRS and YFSETQ. This chain's CDR3 is CASSPLTGDGSNSPLHF. The CDR3 DNA follows: TGCGCCAGCAGCCCACTAACAGGGGACGGTAGTAATTCACCCCTCCACTTT.

As to this clonotype: Its ends do not fully match the called genes, so a read error is possible. V is TRBV15 and J is TRBJ2-7, with 7 bases fitting TRBD1. Germline CDR1 is LNHNV and CDR2 is YYDKDF (reference sequence). The CDR3 sequence is 17 residues long. The CDR3, as DNA: TGTGCCACCAGCGGCTCTCCGGGACAGAACTTTTACAATGAGCAGTCCTTC. It encodes CATSGSPGQNFYNEQSF.

A word on this clonotype: The junction departs from germline at one end; a sequencing error may be responsible. The chain employs TRBV29-1 and TRBJ2-3, with TRBD1 matching 8 bases. CDR3 length equals 17 residues. Germline CDR1 SQVTM, CDR2 ANQGSEA. CDR3 DNA sequence: TGCGGCGTTGAGGTAGTGGGGTCCAGGGGGCATCCAGATACGCAGTATTTT. Amino acid sequence: CGVEVVGSRGHPDTQYF.

This clonotype was recorded a few times. The chain couples TRBV29-1 to TRBJ2-7; possibly TRBD2 for D (7 bases). V gave up 7 bases and J gave up 2 bases, with 15 bases separating them. The CDR3 is made up of 13 amino acids. Germline V lookup: CDR1 SQVTM, CDR2 ANQGSEA. The CDR3 here is CSAGGLRPYEQYF. CDR3 DNA sequence: TGCAGCGCCGGGGGGCTTCGGCCCTACGAGCAGTACTTC.

This clonotype occurred once. CDR3 coding DNA: TGTGCCAGCAGGTCCTACACAGGGGCCCAACGAGCTTTCTTT. This sequence encodes CASRSYTGAQRAFF. The chain recombines TRBV28 with TRBJ1-1; TRBD1 matches at 7 bases. CDR3 length: 14 amino acids. V was pared by 6 bases and J by 10 bases, with 14 bases of the junction left unmatched. Germline V gene sequence: CDR1 MDHEN, CDR2 SYDVKM.

The chain links TRBV6-2 or TRBV6-3 to TRBJ2-5; D might be TRBD2 (7 bases). The CDR3 is 14 amino acids. Per the germline V gene, CDR1 is MNHEY and CDR2 is SVGEGT. The V and J ends lost 6 bases and 5 bases respectively, with 16 bases between them. The CDR3 DNA reads TGTGCCAGCAGCGCGGCGGGGGCAGAGGAGACCCAGTACTTC. It specifies CASSAAGAEETQYF.

This clonotype was found a few times. The genes are TRBV5-1 and TRBJ1-1; D may be TRBD1 (6 bases). V was cut by 0 bases and J by 2 bases, with 14 bases left in between. Germline lookup yields CDR1 SGHRS and CDR2 YFSETQ. The length of the CDR3 is 16 residues. This CDR3 is CASSLEGLRGNTEAFF. CDR3 DNA: TGCGCCAGCAGCTTGGAAGGTCTCAGGGGCAACACTGAAGCTTTCTTT. The full variable domain, in which reference TRBV5-1 and TRBJ1-1 provide the parts outside the CDR3, is KAGVTQTPRYLIKTRGQQVTLSCSPISGHRSVSWYQQTPGQGLQFLFEYFSETQRNKGNFPGRFSGRQFSNSRSEMNVSTLELGDSALYLCASSLEGLRGNTEAFFGQGTRLTVV.

This sequence joins TRBV6-4 and TRBJ2-1; 12 bases fit TRBD2. The CDR3 covers 16 residues. Germline V gene lookup returns CDR1 MRHNA and CDR2 SNTAGT. Trimming cost V 3 bases and J 8 bases; bases outside gene matches: 8. The DNA of the CDR3 is TGTGCCAGCAGTGAAACTGCTAGCGGGAGGGCCGATGAGCAGTTCTTC. As protein: CASSETASGRADEQFF.

The chain carries TRBV7-9 and TRBJ1-1; D possibly corresponds to TRBD1 (5 bases). This CDR3 contains 13 residues. V was cut by 4 bases and J by 5 bases, with 11 bases left in between. Per germline, CDR1 SEHNR and CDR2 FQNEAQ (reference sequence). CDR3 coding DNA: TGTGCCAGCAGCTACGAGGGGCAGACTGAAGCTTTCTTT. It translates to CASSYEGQTEAFF.

V and J are TRBV13 and TRBJ1-4; D remains ambiguous. Germline CDR1 PRHDT, CDR2 FYEKMQ (reference sequence). Trimming cost V 2 bases and J 3 bases, with 7 bases left between them. The CDR3 runs 14 residues. CDR3 amino acids: CASSLRGANEKLFF. As DNA, the CDR3 is TGTGCCAGCAGCTTACGTGGGGCTAATGAAAAACTGTTTTTT.

The chain links TRBV9 to TRBJ2-1; 8 bases map to TRBD2. J was trimmed by 2 bases and V by 3 bases; bases with no gene match: 4. The CDR3 is 15 amino acids. The germline CDR1 and CDR2 sequences are SGDLS and YYNGEE. The CDR3 region is CASSAQLAAYNEQFF. In DNA, the CDR3 is TGTGCCAGCAGCGCCCAACTAGCGGCCTACAATGAGCAGTTCTTC. The variable domain in full, with the rest retrieved from reference TRBV9 and TRBJ2-1, is DSGVTQTPKHLITATGQRVTLRCSPRSGDLSVYWYQQSLDQGLQFLIQYYNGEERAKGNILERFSAQQFPDLHSELNLSSLELGDSALYFCASSAQLAAYNEQFFGPGTRLTVL.

This clonotype turned up a few times. The chain has TRBV20-1 and TRBJ1-6, with a weak D call TRBD1 (5 bases). V dropped 5 bases and J dropped 11 bases, with 13 bases sitting between them. Germline V lookup: CDR1 DFQATT, CDR2 SNEGSKA (reference sequence). The CDR3 runs to 12 residues. The CDR3 coding sequence is TGCAGTGCTTCCGGGGGTTGGACACCCCTCCACTTT. It yields the protein CSASGGWTPLHF.

This clonotype was detected ten times or more. The J gene is TRBJ1-1, the V gene TRBV21-1. TRBV21-1 is marked as a pseudogene. The CDR3 is 12 amino acids. In DNA, the CDR3 is TGTGCCAGCAGTCCCAAGAACACTGAAGCTTTCTTT. This sequence encodes CASSPKNTEAFF.

The V gene is TRBV7-8, the J gene TRBJ1-1; D may be TRBD1 (5 bases). The length of the CDR3 is 17 residues. Trimming pared 7 bases from V and 0 bases from J, leaving 21 bases between. CDR1 is SGHVS, CDR2 FQNEAQ, per germline. CDR3 bases: TGTGCCAGCACCAGTACCCGAAAGTCAGGGATGAACACTGAAGCTTTCTTT. Its protein is CASTSTRKSGMNTEAFF.

Notes on this clonotype: An end of the junction differs from the germline gene, which may be a read error. The gene calls are TRBV18 and TRBJ2-7; 8 bases fit TRBD1. The germline gives CDR1 KGHSH, CDR2 LQKENI. CDR3 length: 15 amino acids. The CDR3, as DNA: TGTGCCAGTTCACTAGTGGGACAGGAGTCCTACGAGCAGTACTTC. Translation gives CASSLVGQESYEQYF.

This rearrangement joins TRBV28 to TRBJ2-5; D is ambiguous. The V gene's germline CDR1 is MDHEN and CDR2 SYDVKM. Trimming took 4 bases from V and 11 from J, leaving 17 bases between them. The CDR3 spans 13 residues. The CDR3: CASSSPMAYEQYF. The DNA of the CDR3 is TGTGCCAGCAGTTCGCCGATGGCGTATGAGCAGTACTTC.

This clonotype showed up just a few times. The J gene is TRBJ2-1, the V gene TRBV10-3, with TRBD1 matching over 8 bases. The CDR3 has 13 amino acids. The junction had 10 bases not matched to a gene; V was cut back by 10 bases and J by 8 bases. Per germline, CDR1 ENHRY and CDR2 SYGVKD. The CDR3 loop reads CATSDRVRDEQFF. For the CDR3, the DNA is TGTGCCACCTCGGACAGGGTCCGGGATGAGCAGTTCTTC.